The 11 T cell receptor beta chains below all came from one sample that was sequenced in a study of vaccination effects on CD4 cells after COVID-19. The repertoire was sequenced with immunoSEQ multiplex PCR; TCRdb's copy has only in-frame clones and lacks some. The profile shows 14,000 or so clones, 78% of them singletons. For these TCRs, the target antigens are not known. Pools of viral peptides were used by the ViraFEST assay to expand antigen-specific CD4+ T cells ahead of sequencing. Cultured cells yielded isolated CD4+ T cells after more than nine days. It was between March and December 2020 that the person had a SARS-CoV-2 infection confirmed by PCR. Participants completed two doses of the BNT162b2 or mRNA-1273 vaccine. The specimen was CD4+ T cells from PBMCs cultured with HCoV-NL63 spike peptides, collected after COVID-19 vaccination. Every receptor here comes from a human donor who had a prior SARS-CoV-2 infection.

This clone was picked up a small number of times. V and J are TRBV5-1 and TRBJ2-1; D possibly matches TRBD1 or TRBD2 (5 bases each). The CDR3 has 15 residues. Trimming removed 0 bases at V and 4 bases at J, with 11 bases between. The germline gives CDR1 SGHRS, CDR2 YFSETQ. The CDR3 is CASSLGGTQYNEQFF. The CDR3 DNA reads TGCGCCAGCAGCTTGGGGGGGACCCAGTACAATGAGCAGTTCTTC.

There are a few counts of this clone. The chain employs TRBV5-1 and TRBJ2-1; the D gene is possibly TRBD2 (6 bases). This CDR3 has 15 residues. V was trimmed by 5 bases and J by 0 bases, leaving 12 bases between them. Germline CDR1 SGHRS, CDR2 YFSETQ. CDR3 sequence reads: CASRRDSSSYNEQFF. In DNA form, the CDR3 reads TGCGCCAGCAGACGGGACTCCAGCTCCTACAATGAGCAGTTCTTC.

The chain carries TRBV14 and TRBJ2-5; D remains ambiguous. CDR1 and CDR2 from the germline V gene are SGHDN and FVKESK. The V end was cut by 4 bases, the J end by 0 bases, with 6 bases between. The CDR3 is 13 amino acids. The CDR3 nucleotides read TGTGCCAGCAGCCGGATGTACCAAGAGACCCAGTACTTC. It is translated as CASSRMYQETQYF.

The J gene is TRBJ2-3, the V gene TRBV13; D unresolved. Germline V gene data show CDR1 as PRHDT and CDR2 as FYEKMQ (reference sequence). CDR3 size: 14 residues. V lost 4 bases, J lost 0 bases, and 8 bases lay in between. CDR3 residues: CASSSGPSTDTQYF. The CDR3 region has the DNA TGTGCCAGCAGCTCCGGGCCCAGCACAGATACGCAGTATTTT. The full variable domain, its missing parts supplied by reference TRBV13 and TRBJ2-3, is AAGVIQSPRHLIKEKRETATLKCYPIPRHDTVYWYQQGPGQDPQFLISFYEKMQSDKGSIPDRFSAQQFSDYHSELNMSSLELGDSALYFCASSSGPSTDTQYFGPGTRLTVL.

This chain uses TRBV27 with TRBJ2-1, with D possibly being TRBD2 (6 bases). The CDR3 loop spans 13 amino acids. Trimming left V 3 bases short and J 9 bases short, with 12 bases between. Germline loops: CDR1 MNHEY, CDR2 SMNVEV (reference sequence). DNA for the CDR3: TGTGCCAGCAGTTTTCTCCGGCGGGGTGAGCAGTTCTTC. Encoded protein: CASSFLRRGEQFF.

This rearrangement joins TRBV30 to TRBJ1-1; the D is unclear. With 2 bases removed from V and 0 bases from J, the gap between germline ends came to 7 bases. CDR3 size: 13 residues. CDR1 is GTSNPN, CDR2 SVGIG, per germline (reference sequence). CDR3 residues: CAWSPGMNTEAFF. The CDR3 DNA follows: TGTGCCTGGAGTCCGGGCATGAACACTGAAGCTTTCTTT.

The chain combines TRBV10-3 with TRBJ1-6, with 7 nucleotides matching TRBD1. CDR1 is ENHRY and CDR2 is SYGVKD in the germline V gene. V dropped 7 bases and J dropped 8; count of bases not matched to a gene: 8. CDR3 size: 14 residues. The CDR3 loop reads CAIKRQGKDSPLHF. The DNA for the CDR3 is TGTGCCATCAAACGACAGGGAAAGGATTCACCCCTCCACTTT.

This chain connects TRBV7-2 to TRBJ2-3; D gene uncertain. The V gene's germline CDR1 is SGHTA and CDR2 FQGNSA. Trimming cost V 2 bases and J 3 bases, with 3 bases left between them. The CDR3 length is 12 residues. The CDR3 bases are TGTGCCAGCAGCTTATATACAGATACGCAGTATTTT. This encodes CASSLYTDTQYF.

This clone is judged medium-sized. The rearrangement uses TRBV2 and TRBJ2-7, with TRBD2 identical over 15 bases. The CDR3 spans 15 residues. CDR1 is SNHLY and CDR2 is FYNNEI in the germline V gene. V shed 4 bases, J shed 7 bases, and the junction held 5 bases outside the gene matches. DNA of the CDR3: TGTGCCAGCAGTGGTGGACTAGCGGGGGGGCAGGAGCAGTACTTC. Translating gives CASSGGLAGGQEQYF.

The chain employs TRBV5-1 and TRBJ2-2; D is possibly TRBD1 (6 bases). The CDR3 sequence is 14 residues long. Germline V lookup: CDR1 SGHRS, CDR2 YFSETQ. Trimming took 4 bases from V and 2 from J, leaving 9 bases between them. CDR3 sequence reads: CASSTDRNTGELFF. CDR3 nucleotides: TGCGCCAGCAGCACGGACAGAAACACCGGGGAGCTGTTTTTT.

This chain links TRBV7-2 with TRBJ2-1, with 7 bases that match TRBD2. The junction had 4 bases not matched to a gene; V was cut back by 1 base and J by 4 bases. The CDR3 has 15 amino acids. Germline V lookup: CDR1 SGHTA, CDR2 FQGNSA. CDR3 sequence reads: CASSLVGGMYNEQFF. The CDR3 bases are TGTGCCAGCAGCTTAGTGGGGGGGATGTACAATGAGCAGTTCTTC.